This T cell receptor (beta chain) came from a study of T cell repertoires in cytomegalovirus infection. Turning to the study itself: CMV infection plus the matching HLA type was flagged by public TCR beta signatures.

With respect to this clonotype: Its antigen is as yet unknown.

MiXCR was run by TCRdb on the reads, yielding one entry per CDR3 protein. The sample lists 500,000 to 600,000 distinct CDR3 sequences; 15% to 20% were seen once. Trimming left V 0 bases short and J 0 bases short, with 9 bases between. The CDR3 runs 16 residues. The germline CDR1 and CDR2 sequences are KGHSY and FQNENV. Study outcomes and limitations: The study found HLA-C-restricted CMV-specific TCR beta clonotypes dominating the ex vivo response. The cumulative frequency of public TCR beta families distinguished individuals who carried CMV together with the relevant HLA.

The V and J genes are TRBV16 and TRBJ2-1, with D uncertain. This receptor was identified in a human donor in good health (CMV status not recorded). Some clones in this sample may be carry-over from other donors' samples. The sample taken for sequencing was CD8+ T cells from PBMCs. The CDR3 sequence: CASSQSLSSSYNEQFF. The CDR3 region has the DNA TGTGCCAGCAGCCAATCGCTATCGAGCTCCTACAATGAGCAGTTCTTC.